The rows below give T cell receptor beta chains drawn from one sample of a study of T cell repertoires in cytomegalovirus infection. TCRdb itself ran the reads through MiXCR, one entry per CDR3 protein. This sample has over 150,000 distinct CDR3 sequences, with approximately 15% found just once. The sample taken for sequencing was PBMCs. The receptors here all came from a human donor in good health (CMV status not recorded). Some clones in this sample may be carry-over from other donors' samples. CDR3s include the opening cysteine and the closing phenylalanine or tryptophan. The D gene is left open where the match is weak. Rows give clone size only sometimes, using once, few, many, or a class for an expanded clone.

J: TRBJ1-1; size: NA; D: NA; V: TRBV29-1; CDR3: CSVGRLLVNTEAFF; DNA: TGCAGCGTTGGTCGCCTTTTGGTGAACACTGAAGCTTTCTTT
J: TRBJ2-6; size: NA; D: NA; V: TRBV19; CDR3: CASGRQASSGANVLTF; DNA: TGTGCCAGTGGTCGACAGGCAAGCTCTGGGGCCAACGTCCTGACTTTC
J: TRBJ2-5; size: many; D: NA; V: TRBV2; CDR3: CASGTETQYF; DNA: TGTGCCAGCGGAACGGAGACCCAGTACTTC
J: TRBJ2-3; size: NA; D: NA; V: TRBV7-3; CDR3: CASSSKGADTQYF; DNA: TGTGCCAGCAGCTCTAAAGGGGCGGATACGCAGTATTTT
J: TRBJ2-2; size: many; D: NA; V: TRBV10-3; CDR3: CAIKTKNTGELFF; DNA: TGTGCCATCAAGACCAAGAACACCGGGGAGCTGTTTTTT
J: TRBJ2-1; size: NA; D: TRBD2; V: TRBV19; CDR3: CASSITLAGDSYNEQFF; DNA: TGTGCCAGTAGTATAACCCTAGCGGGGGACTCCTACAATGAGCAGTTCTTC
J: TRBJ1-5; size: NA; D: NA; V: TRBV28; CDR3: CASSSQLYSNQPQHF; DNA: TGTGCCAGCAGTTCTCAATTGTATAGCAATCAGCCCCAGCATTTT
J: TRBJ2-7; size: NA; D: TRBD1; V: TRBV10-3; CDR3: CAISESTGSNYEQYF; DNA: TGTGCCATCAGTGAGTCGACAGGGAGCAACTACGAGCAGTACTTC
J: TRBJ1-2; size: many; D: TRBD1; V: TRBV7-2; CDR3: CASSLDGGQGYGYTF; DNA: TGTGCCAGCAGCTTAGACGGCGGACAGGGATATGGCTACACCTTC
J: TRBJ2-1; size: few; D: NA; V: TRBV5-1; CDR3: CASSLGEWRNEQFF; DNA: TGCGCCAGCAGCTTGGGGGAATGGAGAAATGAGCAGTTCTTC
J: TRBJ2-1; size: NA; D: TRBD2; V: TRBV20-1; CDR3: CSALATSGSYNEQFF; DNA: TGCAGTGCTCTAGCGACTAGCGGGAGTTACAATGAGCAGTTCTTC
J: TRBJ1-6; size: many; D: NA; V: TRBV7-2; CDR3: CASSLDPGGSPLHF; DNA: TGTGCCAGCAGCTTAGACCCAGGAGGATCACCCCTCCACTTT